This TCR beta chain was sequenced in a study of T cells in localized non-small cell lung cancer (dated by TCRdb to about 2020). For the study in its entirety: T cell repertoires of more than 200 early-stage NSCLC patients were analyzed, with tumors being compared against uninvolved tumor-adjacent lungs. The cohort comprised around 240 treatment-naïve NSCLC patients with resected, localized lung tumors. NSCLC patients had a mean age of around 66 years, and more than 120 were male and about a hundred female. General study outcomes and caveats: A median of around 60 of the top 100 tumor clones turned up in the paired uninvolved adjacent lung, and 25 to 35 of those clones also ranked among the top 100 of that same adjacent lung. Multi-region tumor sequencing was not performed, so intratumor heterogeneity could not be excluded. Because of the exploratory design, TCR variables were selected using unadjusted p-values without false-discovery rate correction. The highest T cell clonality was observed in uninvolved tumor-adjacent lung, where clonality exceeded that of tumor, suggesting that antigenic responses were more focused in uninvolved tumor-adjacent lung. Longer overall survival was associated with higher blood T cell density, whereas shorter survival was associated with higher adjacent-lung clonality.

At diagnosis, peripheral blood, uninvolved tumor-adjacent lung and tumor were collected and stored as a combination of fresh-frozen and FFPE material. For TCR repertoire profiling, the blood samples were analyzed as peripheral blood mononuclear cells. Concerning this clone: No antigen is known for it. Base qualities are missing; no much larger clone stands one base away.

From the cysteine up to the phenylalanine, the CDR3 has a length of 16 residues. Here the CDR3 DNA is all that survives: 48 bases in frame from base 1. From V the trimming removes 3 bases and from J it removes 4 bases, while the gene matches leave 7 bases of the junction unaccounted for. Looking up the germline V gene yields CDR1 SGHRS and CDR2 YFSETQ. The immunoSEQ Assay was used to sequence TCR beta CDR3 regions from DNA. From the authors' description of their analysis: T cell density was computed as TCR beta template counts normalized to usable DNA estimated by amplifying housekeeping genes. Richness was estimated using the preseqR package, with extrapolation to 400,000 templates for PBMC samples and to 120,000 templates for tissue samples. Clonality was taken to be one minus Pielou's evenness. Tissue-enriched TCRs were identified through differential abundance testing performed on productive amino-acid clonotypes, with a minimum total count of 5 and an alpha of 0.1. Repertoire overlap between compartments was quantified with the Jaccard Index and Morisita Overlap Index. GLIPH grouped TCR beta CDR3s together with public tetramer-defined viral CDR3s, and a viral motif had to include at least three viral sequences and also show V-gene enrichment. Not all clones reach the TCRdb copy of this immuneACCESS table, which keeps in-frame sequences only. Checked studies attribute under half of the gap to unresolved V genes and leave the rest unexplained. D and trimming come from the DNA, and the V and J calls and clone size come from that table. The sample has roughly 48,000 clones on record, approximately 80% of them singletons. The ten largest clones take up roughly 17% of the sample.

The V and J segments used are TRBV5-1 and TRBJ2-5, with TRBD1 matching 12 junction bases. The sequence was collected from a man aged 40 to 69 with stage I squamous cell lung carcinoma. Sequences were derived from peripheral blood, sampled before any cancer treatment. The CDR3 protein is CASSSWGQGATETQYF. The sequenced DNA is TGCGCCAGCAGCTCGTGGGGACAGGGGGCTACAGAGACCCAGTACTTC. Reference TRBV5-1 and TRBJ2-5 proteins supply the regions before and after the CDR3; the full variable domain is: KAGVTQTPRYLIKTRGQQVTLSCSPISGHRSVSWYQQTPGQGLQFLFEYFSETQRNKGNFPGRFSGRQFSNSRSEMNVSTLELGDSALYLCASSSWGQGATETQYFGPGTRLLVL.